Given below is one T cell receptor (beta chain) in context. This CDR3 has 20 amino acids. V was shortened by 0 bases and J by 2 bases, with 24 bases between the two germline ends. Looked up from germline, CDR1 is MNHEY and CDR2 is SMNVEV (reference sequence). Participants spanned ages about 18 to 100 years and resided in 20 to 30 US areas. The sample is drawn from a study of blood T cell repertoires in COVID-19. Background on the study: Sources were T cells, B-cell-depleted T cells, or PBMCs; the material itself was cDNA or gDNA.

Some clones are missing from TCRdb's copy, which holds only in-frame ones; the method was immunoSEQ multiplex PCR. The table includes under 400,000 clones, approximately 83% detected once. The V and J genes are TRBV27 and TRBJ2-3, with D maybe TRBD1 (6 bases). The sample comprised PBMCs or T cells enriched from blood (not recorded which). The clonotype was recovered from a woman in her forties with acute COVID-19. The CDR3 sequence: CASSLSPLSRQAEDTDTQYF. For the CDR3, the DNA is TGTGCCAGCAGTTTATCCCCACTATCCAGACAGGCCGAGGACACAGATACGCAGTATTTT.